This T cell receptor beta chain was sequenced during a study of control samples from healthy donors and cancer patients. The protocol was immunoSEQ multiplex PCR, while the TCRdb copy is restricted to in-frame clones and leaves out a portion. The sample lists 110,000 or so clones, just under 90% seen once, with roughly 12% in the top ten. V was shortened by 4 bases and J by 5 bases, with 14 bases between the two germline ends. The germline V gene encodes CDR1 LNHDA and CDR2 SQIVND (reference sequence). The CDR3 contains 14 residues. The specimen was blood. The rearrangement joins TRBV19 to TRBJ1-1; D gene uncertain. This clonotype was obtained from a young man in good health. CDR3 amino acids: CASSTALARTEAFF. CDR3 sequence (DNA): TGTGCCAGTAGTACCGCTTTGGCGAGAACTGAAGCTTTCTTT.